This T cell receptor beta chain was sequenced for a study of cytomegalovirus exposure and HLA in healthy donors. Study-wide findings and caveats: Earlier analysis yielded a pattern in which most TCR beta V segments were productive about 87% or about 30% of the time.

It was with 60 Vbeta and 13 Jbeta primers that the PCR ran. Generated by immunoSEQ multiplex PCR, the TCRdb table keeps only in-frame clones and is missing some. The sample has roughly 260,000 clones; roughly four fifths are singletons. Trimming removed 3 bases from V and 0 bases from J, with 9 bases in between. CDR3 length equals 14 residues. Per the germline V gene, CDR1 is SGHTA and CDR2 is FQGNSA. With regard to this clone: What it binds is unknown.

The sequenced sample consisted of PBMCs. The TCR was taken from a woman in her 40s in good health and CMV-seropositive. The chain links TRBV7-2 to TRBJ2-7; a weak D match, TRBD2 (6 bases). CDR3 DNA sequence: TGTGCCAGCAGCTTCGGGACTTACTCCTACGAGCAGTACTTC. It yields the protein CASSFGTYSYEQYF.